This entry lists 21 T cell receptor beta chains sequenced from one sample in a study of T cells after yellow fever vaccination (dated by TCRdb to the late 2010s). The sample's treatment or condition, from its label and the paper: live attenuated yellow fever vaccine strain. Receptors were amplified or captured by 5' RACE. The sequencing machine was an Illumina HiSeq 2500. The public reads were quality trimmed at Q25 with fastp and then assembled into clones with MiXCR by TCRdb, keeping productive beta chains. Rows merge per CDR3 protein into single entries with the most common DNA and genes. A total of hundreds of thousands of distinct CDR3 sequences appear in this sample, 6% to 8% of them only once. The ten largest clonotypes hold approximately 16% of the sample. The sequenced sample was PBMCs, obtained 5 days after the yellow fever booster vaccination. The receptors were gathered from a man under 40 who received the YFV17D yellow fever vaccine.

This clonotype occurred a few times. The rearrangement joins TRBV19 to TRBJ1-1; 10 positions match TRBD1. V was clipped by 4 bases and J by 3 bases; unmatched bases: 8. The CDR3 extends over 16 amino acids. Germline CDR1 and CDR2: LNHDA and SQIVND (reference sequence). This CDR3 is CASSNPGQGIDTEAFF. CDR3 coding DNA: TGTGCCAGTAGTAACCCGGGACAGGGGATTGACACTGAAGCTTTCTTT.

This chain joins TRBV20-1 and TRBJ2-1; the D is unclear. CDR1 is DFQATT and CDR2 is SNEGSKA in the germline V gene (reference sequence). The CDR3 is made up of 14 amino acids. Trimming removed 5 bases at V and 0 bases at J, with 11 bases between. This CDR3 reads CSAVRKTSYNEQFF. CDR3 coding DNA: TGCAGTGCTGTTAGGAAGACCTCCTACAATGAGCAGTTCTTC.

The chain is built from TRBV4-2 and TRBJ1-5; D is ambiguous. Per the germline V gene, CDR1 is LGHNA and CDR2 is YNFKEQ. The CDR3 has 14 residues. The V gene lost 0 bases and the J gene lost 4 bases, with 7 bases spanning the gap. The CDR3 loop reads CASSQDRRNQPQHF. CDR3 coding DNA: TGTGCCAGCAGCCAAGATCGGAGAAATCAGCCCCAGCATTTT.

For this clonotype: At one end the junction does not follow the germline gene, possibly because of a read error. The V gene is TRBV20-1, the J gene TRBJ2-1; possibly TRBD1 for D (6 bases). Germline CDR1 and CDR2: DFQATT and SNEGSKA (reference sequence). This CDR3 has 16 residues. The CDR3 coding sequence is TGCTGTGCTCTCGCCCGGCAAGGGGGCTCCTACAATGAGCAGTTCTTC. This translates into CCALARQGGSYNEQFF.

This chain joins TRBV7-2 and TRBJ1-6, with a weak D call TRBD1 (5 bases). Germline values: CDR1 SGHTA, CDR2 FQGNSA. The CDR3 sequence is 15 residues long. V dropped 2 bases and J dropped 6 bases, with 11 bases sitting between them. CDR3 in amino acids: CASSLMQGTNSPLHF. The DNA for the CDR3 is TGTGCCAGCAGCTTAATGCAGGGCACTAATTCACCCCTCCACTTT.

The rearrangement uses TRBV6-2 or TRBV6-3 and TRBJ2-1, with 9 bases lining up with TRBD2. Losses at the gene ends were 5 bases for V and 9 bases for J; bases not matched to a gene: 11. The CDR3 extends over 15 amino acids. The germline V gene has CDR1 MNHEY and CDR2 SVGEGT. This CDR3 is CASSPDLAGEREQFF. Written as DNA, the CDR3 is TGTGCCAGCAGTCCAGACTTAGCGGGAGAGCGTGAGCAGTTCTTC.

Many counts were recorded for this clonotype. The chain carries TRBV27 and TRBJ2-7; TRBD1 aligns across 11 bases. The CDR3 extends over 15 amino acids. Trimming removed 2 bases from V and 6 bases from J; junction bases left unmatched: 6. Germline V gene sequence: CDR1 MNHEY, CDR2 SMNVEV (reference sequence). CDR3: CASSLIGTGGSEQYF. DNA of the CDR3: TGTGCCAGCAGTTTAATCGGGACAGGGGGTAGCGAGCAGTACTTC.

There are a few counts of this clonotype. The V call is TRBV20-1, the J call TRBJ2-3; TRBD2 aligns across 7 bases. The CDR3 is 14 residues long. Germline V gives CDR1 DFQATT, CDR2 SNEGSKA (reference sequence). The J segment lost 1 base and the V segment lost 6 bases, leaving 7 bases of the junction unmatched. In DNA form, the CDR3 reads TGCAGTGCCGAGGAGCGGGGCCGCACAGATACGCAGTATTTT. Its protein is CSAEERGRTDTQYF.

Details on this clonotype: This may arise from a read error, as a much more abundant clone is one base away. The chain employs TRBV7-2 and TRBJ2-1; possibly TRBD2 for D (7 bases). This CDR3 has 15 residues. CDR1 is SGHTA, CDR2 FQGNSA, per germline. V was clipped by 5 bases and J by 3 bases, with 14 bases between them. The CDR3 sequence: CASSLGRGIYNEQFF. The CDR3 DNA reads TGTGCCAGCAGCCTAGGGAGGGGGATCTACAATGAGCAGTTCTTC.

This clonotype was seen repeatedly, ten times or more. The chain links TRBV20-1 to TRBJ1-1; 9 positions agree with TRBD1. This CDR3 region has 14 residues. Trimming at V came to 2 bases and at J to 6 bases, leaving 7 bases not matched to a gene. Germline CDR1 and CDR2: DFQATT and SNEGSKA (reference sequence). The CDR3 nucleotides read TGCAGTGCTAGACACGGACAGGGGAGGGCTGAAGCTTTCTTT. Its translation is CSARHGQGRAEAFF.

This clonotype was seen a few times. The chain couples TRBV5-4 to TRBJ2-1; 9 nucleotides agree with TRBD2. J was trimmed by 2 bases and V by 6 bases; bases with no gene match: 6. Germline lookup yields CDR1 SGHNT and CDR2 YYREEE (reference sequence). The CDR3 sequence is 15 residues long. The CDR3 reads CASTFAGGAYNEQFF. CDR3 nucleotides: TGTGCCAGCACGTTCGCGGGGGGGGCCTACAATGAGCAGTTCTTC.

This clonotype was counted between two and nine times. The gene calls are TRBV20-1 and TRBJ2-1; 8 bases are a match to TRBD2. The junction had 10 bases not matched to a gene; V was cut back by 6 bases and J by 6 bases. CDR3 size: 14 residues. Germline assignment: CDR1 DFQATT and CDR2 SNEGSKA (reference sequence). CDR3 loop: CSARPGLVGNEQFF. The CDR3 DNA reads TGCAGTGCCCGGCCGGGACTAGTGGGCAATGAGCAGTTCTTC.

In this sample, this clonotype turned up a few times. The chain has TRBV25-1 and TRBJ2-7, with a tentative D call TRBD1 (7 bases). The germline gives CDR1 MGHDK, CDR2 SYGVNS. The CDR3 runs to 14 residues. V lost 2 bases and J lost 7, with 15 bases in between. CDR3 protein: CASSEHPQGGEQYF. In DNA, the CDR3 is TGTGCCAGCAGTGAACATCCCCAGGGGGGTGAGCAGTACTTC.

This clonotype was counted many times. V is TRBV30 and J is TRBJ2-7, with D tentatively TRBD1 (5 bases). The germline V gene has CDR1 GTSNPN and CDR2 SVGIG (reference sequence). The V and J ends lost 3 bases and 3 bases respectively, with 9 bases between them. This CDR3 is built from 12 residues. CDR3 sequence: CAWSADSYEQYF. The DNA of the CDR3 is TGTGCCTGGAGCGCCGACAGCTACGAGCAGTACTTC.

This clonotype turned up a few times. The chain couples TRBV18 to TRBJ2-5; D remains ambiguous. V gave up 0 bases and J gave up 0 bases, with 8 bases separating them. CDR3 length equals 15 residues. CDR1 KGHSH and CDR2 LQKENI come from the germline V gene. The CDR3 region is CASSPPVAYQETQYF. The DNA of the CDR3 is TGTGCCAGCTCACCACCGGTGGCCTACCAAGAGACCCAGTACTTC. The entire variable domain, with the rest obtained from reference TRBV18 and TRBJ2-5, is as follows: NAGVMQNPRHLVRRRGQEARLRCSPMKGHSHVYWYRQLPEEGLKFMVYLQKENIIDESGMPKERFSAEFPKEGPSILRIQQVVRGDSAAYFCASSPPVAYQETQYFGPGTRLLVL.

The gene calls are TRBV20-1 and TRBJ2-7, with TRBD1 identical over 10 bases. Germline trimming cut 5 bases from V and 2 bases from J; bases unmatched to any gene: 6. The CDR3 length is 14 residues. The germline gives CDR1 DFQATT, CDR2 SNEGSKA (reference sequence). CDR3 DNA sequence: TGCAGTGCTGGTGGACAGGGGGGTACCTACGAGCAGTACTTC. Translation: CSAGGQGGTYEQYF.

The rearrangement links TRBV7-8 to TRBJ2-7; TRBD2 matches at 7 bases. CDR3 length equals 15 residues. CDR1 and CDR2 (germline): SGHVS, FQNEAQ. The V segment lost 1 base and the J segment 3 bases; nucleotides outside the gene matches: 6. CDR3 DNA: TGTGCCAGCAGCTTAGTTCTAGCGGAAATCTACGAGCAGTACTTC. Its protein product is CASSLVLAEIYEQYF.

In its sample, this clonotype was seen a few times. This chain joins TRBV28 and TRBJ2-7; no clear D gene. The CDR3 has 12 amino acids. Per the germline V gene, CDR1 is MDHEN and CDR2 is SYDVKM. V lost 6 bases to trimming and J lost 2 bases, with 8 bases between them. CDR3 DNA: TGTGCCAGCAGGGCCCAGACCTACGAGCAGTACTTC. Translating it yields CASRAQTYEQYF.

The rearrangement links TRBV6-2 or TRBV6-3 to TRBJ2-1, with 12 positions matching TRBD2. The CDR3 spans 20 residues. Per the germline V gene, CDR1 is MNHEY and CDR2 is SVGEGT. Unmatched junction bases numbered 10, after V lost 1 base and J lost 0 bases. This chain's CDR3 is CASSYFPRLAGDISYNEQFF. In DNA form, the CDR3 reads TGTGCCAGCAGTTACTTCCCCCGACTAGCGGGAGATATCTCCTACAATGAGCAGTTCTTC.

This clonotype appeared many times. The genes are TRBV4-3 and TRBJ2-4, with a possible D match to TRBD1 (5 bases). Trimming stripped 0 bases from V and 3 bases from J, with 15 bases between. The CDR3 spans 17 residues. Germline V gives CDR1 LGHNA, CDR2 YSLEER. CDR3 residues: CASSQDSRGVGKNIQYF. The CDR3 DNA follows: TGCGCCAGCAGCCAAGATAGTAGGGGCGTCGGCAAAAACATTCAGTACTTC.

The chain combines TRBV5-1 with TRBJ2-1; 7 nucleotides line up with TRBD2. V was pared by 0 bases and J by 2 bases, with 5 bases of the junction left unmatched. CDR1 and CDR2 (germline): SGHRS, YFSETQ. There are 16 residues in the CDR3. DNA for the CDR3: TGCGCCAGCAGCTTGGCGGCGGGAGTTACCTACAATGAGCAGTTCTTC. As protein: CASSLAAGVTYNEQFF.